Listed below are T cell receptor beta chains from one sample, sequenced in a study of blood T cells in healthy people across ages. TCRdb analysed the 5' RACE reads with MiXCR anew, one entry per CDR3 protein. The sample has 600,000 to 1,000,000 distinct CDR3 sequences; 55% to 70% are singletons. Sequencing used blood. All receptors come from a man aged 25 to 40 in good health. The CDR3 runs from the conserved cysteine through the conserved F or W. The D gene is left open where the match is weak. Clone size is stated in some rows and not others, as once, few, many or a class when expanded.

j_gene	abundance	v_gene	d_gene	CDR3aa	CDR3nt
TRBJ2-1	NA	TRBV7-9	TRBD1	CASSLSPGQNNEQFF	TGTGCCAGCAGCTTATCCCCGGGACAGAACAATGAGCAGTTCTTC
TRBJ1-1	NA	TRBV29-1	NA	CSVESNTEAFF	TGCAGCGTTGAATCTAACACTGAAGCTTTCTTT
TRBJ2-3	NA	TRBV5-1	NA	CASSLQGFDTDTQYF	TGCGCCAGCAGCTTGCAGGGTTTTGACACAGATACGCAGTATTTT
TRBJ2-7	NA	TRBV7-9	NA	CASSLEGYHEQYF	TGTGCCAGCAGCTTAGAGGGGTACCACGAGCAGTACTTC
TRBJ1-6	few	TRBV7-2	NA	CASSHPNSPLHF	TGTGCCAGCAGCCACCCTAATTCACCCCTCCACTTT
TRBJ1-2	NA	TRBV7-2	NA	CASGDWGFYGYTF	TGTGCCAGCGGAGACTGGGGATTCTATGGCTACACCTTC
TRBJ2-3	NA	TRBV20-1	TRBD2	CSARRPAGGDTQYF	TGCAGTGCTAGACGGCCAGCGGGAGGTGATACGCAGTATTTT
TRBJ2-7	few	TRBV7-2	TRBD2	CASSLVLAGGGYEQYF	TGTGCCAGCAGCTTAGTACTAGCGGGGGGCGGGTACGAGCAGTACTTC
TRBJ2-1	NA	TRBV6-5	TRBD2	CASKPGTSGRGEQFF	TGTGCCAGCAAACCCGGGACTAGCGGTCGGGGTGAGCAGTTCTTC
TRBJ2-5	NA	TRBV5-1	NA	CASSFNGSPYNEQYF	TGCGCCAGCAGCTTCAACGGGAGTCCCTACAATGAGCAGTACTTC
TRBJ2-7	NA	TRBV29-1	NA	CSVVSRSSYEQYF	TGCAGCGTTGTGAGCCGGAGCTCCTACGAGCAGTACTTC
TRBJ2-3	NA	TRBV7-2	NA	CASSLEQYVTTDTQYF	TGTGCCAGCAGCTTGGAACAGTACGTTACCACAGATACGCAGTATTTT
TRBJ2-5	NA	TRBV29-1	NA	CSVRAQPSLETQYF	TGCAGCGTTAGGGCCCAGCCGTCCTTGGAGACCCAGTACTTC
TRBJ2-2	few	TRBV6-6	NA	CASRADIFGELFF	TGTGCCAGCAGAGCGGACATCTTCGGGGAGCTGTTTTTT
TRBJ2-4	few	TRBV29-1	NA	CSVRQSAKNIQYF	TGCAGCGTCCGACAGTCAGCCAAAAACATTCAGTACTTC
TRBJ2-5	NA	TRBV20-1	NA	CSAREGVGWETQYF	TGCAGTGCTAGAGAAGGGGTGGGGTGGGAGACCCAGTACTTC
TRBJ2-1	NA	TRBV28	TRBD2	CASSSGGNSYNEQFF	TGTGCCAGCAGTTCCGGGGGGAATTCTTACAATGAGCAGTTCTTC
TRBJ2-7	many	TRBV20-1	NA	CSAREGSDYEQYF	TGCAGTGCTAGAGAGGGTAGCGACTACGAGCAGTACTTC
TRBJ2-4	few	TRBV29-1	NA	CSVETSPKNIQYF	TGCAGCGTTGAGACTAGTCCGAAAAACATTCAGTACTTC
TRBJ2-5	NA	TRBV18	NA	CASSPNPAGQFATQYF	TGTGCCAGCTCACCCAATCCGGCGGGACAATTCGCGACCCAGTACTTC
TRBJ1-2	NA	TRBV11-2	NA	CASLSGPGGYTF	TGTGCCAGCCTCTCCGGGCCCGGGGGCTACACCTTC
TRBJ2-7	NA	TRBV28	TRBD2	CASSFGRASSYEQYF	TGTGCCAGCAGTTTCGGGAGGGCTAGCTCCTACGAGCAGTACTTC
TRBJ1-4	NA	TRBV29-1	NA	CSVLLFRGREKLFF	TGCAGCGTCCTACTCTTCAGGGGCCGCGAAAAACTGTTTTTT
TRBJ1-2	NA	TRBV7-8	NA	CASSLWQGYKYTF	TGTGCCAGCAGCTTATGGCAGGGCTATAAGTACACCTTC